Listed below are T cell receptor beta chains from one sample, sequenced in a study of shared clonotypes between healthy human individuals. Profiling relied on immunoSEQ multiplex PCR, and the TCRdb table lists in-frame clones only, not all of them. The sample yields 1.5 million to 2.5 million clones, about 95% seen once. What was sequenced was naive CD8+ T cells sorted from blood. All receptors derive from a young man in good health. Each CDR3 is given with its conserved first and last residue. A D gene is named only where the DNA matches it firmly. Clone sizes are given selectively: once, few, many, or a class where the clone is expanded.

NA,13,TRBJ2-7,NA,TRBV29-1,CSVELLQVTEQYF,TGCAGCGTTGAACTCCTACAGGTGACCGAGCAGTACTTC
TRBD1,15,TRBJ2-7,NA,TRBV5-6,CASSFGTGDSYEQYF,TGTGCCAGCAGCTTCGGAACAGGGGATAGTTACGAGCAGTACTTC
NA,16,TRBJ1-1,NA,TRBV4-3,CASSQDGPPMNTEAFF,TGCGCCAGCAGCCAAGATGGTCCACCTATGAACACTGAAGCTTTCTTT
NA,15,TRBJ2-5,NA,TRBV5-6,CASSLVGELQETQYF,TGTGCCAGCAGCTTGGTTGGGGAACTACAAGAGACCCAGTACTTC
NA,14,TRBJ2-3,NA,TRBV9,CASSAYGGADTQYF,TGTGCCAGCAGCGCCTATGGGGGAGCAGATACGCAGTATTTT
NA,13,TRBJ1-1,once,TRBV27,CASSDGQNTEAFF,TGTGCCAGCAGTGACGGACAGAACACTGAAGCTTTCTTT
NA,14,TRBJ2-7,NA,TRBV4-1,CASSQDPGYYEQYF,TGCGCCAGCAGCCAAGATCCAGGTTACTACGAGCAGTACTTC
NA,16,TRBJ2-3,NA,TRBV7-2,CASSPWTGSSTDTQYF,TGTGCCAGCAGCCCCTGGACTGGCTCTAGCACAGATACGCAGTATTTT
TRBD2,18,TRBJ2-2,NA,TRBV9,CASSVERASGSVTGELFF,TGTGCCAGCAGCGTAGAAAGGGCTAGCGGGAGTGTAACCGGGGAGCTGTTTTTT
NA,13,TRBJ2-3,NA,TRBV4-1,CASSQARTDTQYF,TGCGCCAGCAGCCAAGCGCGAACAGATACGCAGTATTTT
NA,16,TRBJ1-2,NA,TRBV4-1,CASSQDTGYQIYGYTF,TGCGCCAGCAGCCAAGATACCGGGTACCAAATCTATGGCTACACCTTC
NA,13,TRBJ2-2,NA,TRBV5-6,CASSFSLTGELFF,TGTGCCAGCAGCTTCAGCCTTACCGGGGAGCTGTTTTTT
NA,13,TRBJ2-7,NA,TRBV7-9,CASSPTETYEQYF,TGTGCCAGCAGCCCGACAGAGACCTACGAGCAGTACTTC
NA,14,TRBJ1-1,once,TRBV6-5,CASSYAQGNTEAFF,TGTGCCAGCAGTTACGCACAGGGAAACACTGAAGCTTTCTTT
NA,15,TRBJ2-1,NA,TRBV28,CASSLRESSYNEQFF,TGTGCCAGCAGTTTAAGGGAAAGCTCCTACAATGAGCAGTTCTTC
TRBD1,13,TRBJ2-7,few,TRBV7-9,CASSFGQGYEQYF,TGTGCCAGCAGCTTCGGACAGGGGTACGAGCAGTACTTC
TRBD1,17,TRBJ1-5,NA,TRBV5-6,CASSLDGDSASNQPQHF,TGTGCCAGCAGCTTGGATGGGGACAGTGCGAGCAATCAGCCCCAGCATTTT
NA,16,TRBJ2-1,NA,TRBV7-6,CASSPQLASSYNEQFF,TGTGCCAGCAGCCCCCAACTCGCTAGCTCCTACAATGAGCAGTTCTTC
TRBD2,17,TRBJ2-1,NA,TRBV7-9,CASSFLLAGLSYNEQFF,TGTGCCAGCAGCTTTTTGCTAGCGGGTTTGTCCTACAATGAGCAGTTCTTC
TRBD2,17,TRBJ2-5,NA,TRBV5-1,CASSLVDSGRPAETQYF,TGCGCCAGCAGCTTGGTCGATAGCGGGAGGCCCGCAGAGACCCAGTACTTC
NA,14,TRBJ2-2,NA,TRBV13,CASSPGTVTGELFF,TGTGCCAGCAGCCCCGGGACTGTCACCGGGGAGCTGTTTTTT
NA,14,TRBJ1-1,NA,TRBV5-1,CASSGQYPNTEAFF,TGCGCCAGCAGCGGGCAGTACCCGAACACTGAAGCTTTCTTT
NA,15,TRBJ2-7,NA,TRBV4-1,CASSQDSGGSYEQYF,TGCGCCAGCAGCCAAGATTCCGGGGGTTCCTACGAGCAGTACTTC
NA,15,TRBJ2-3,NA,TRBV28,CASSLAGASTDTQYF,TGTGCCAGCAGCTTGGCGGGGGCCAGCACAGATACGCAGTATTTT
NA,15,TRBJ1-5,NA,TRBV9,CASSVDGGVNQPQHF,TGTGCCAGCAGCGTGGACGGGGGAGTCAATCAGCCCCAGCATTTT
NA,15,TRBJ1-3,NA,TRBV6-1,CASRLLSASGNTIYF,TGTGCCAGCCGACTACTTTCTGCCTCTGGAAACACCATATATTTT